One TCR beta chain is described in this entry. Recruits, aged 18 to 89 years, lived in 24 US areas. Clinical histories supplied by participants themselves formed the basis of cohort assignment. Original analysis: Amplification of reference gene primers provided the estimated nucleated cell counts. Method: immunoSEQ multiplex PCR; TCRdb's copy keeps in-frame clones and lacks some. D and trimming were read from the DNA, whereas the V and J calls and clone size are those reported in that table. The data hold 150,000 or so clones, with approximately 81% observed a single time. These data are taken from a study of blood T cell repertoires in COVID-19. In germline, CDR1 is MGHRA, CDR2 YSYEKL. V lost 2 bases, J lost 6 bases, and 3 bases stayed unmatched. This CDR3 has 14 amino acids.

V gene TRBV4-1 combines with J gene TRBJ2-2, with 7 bases lining up with TRBD1. This sequence was found in a woman aged 40-49 years with acute COVID-19. Sequenced sample: PBMCs or T cells enriched from blood (not recorded which). Written as DNA, the CDR3 is TGCGCCAGCAGCCAACTAGGGGGCTCCGGGGAGCTGTTTTTT. It translates to CASSQLGGSGELFF.